Below, 32 T cell receptor beta chains from the same sample are listed, as sequenced in a study of cytomegalovirus exposure and HLA in healthy donors. The PCR had 60 Vbeta and 13 Jbeta primers. Clones were read by immunoSEQ multiplex PCR, and TCRdb kept only the in-frame ones, dropping some. This sample carries approximately 42,000 clones, with roughly 8% going to the ten biggest clones. Sequenced material: PBMCs. Source of these receptors: a male donor in good health and CMV-seronegative.

This chain joins TRBV5-4 and TRBJ1-1; TRBD1 agrees at 8 bases. V lost 4 bases to trimming and J lost 6 bases; unmatched junction nucleotides: 11. This CDR3 has 15 residues. Germline V gene data show CDR1 as SGHNT and CDR2 as YYREEE (reference sequence). CDR3: CASSERGRGQAEAFF. As DNA, the CDR3 is TGTGCCAGCAGCGAAAGGGGCAGGGGGCAAGCTGAAGCTTTCTTT. The whole variable domain, remainder taken from reference TRBV5-4 and TRBJ1-1, is ETGVTQSPTHLIKTRGQQVTLRCSSQSGHNTVSWYQQALGQGPQFIFQYYREEENGRGNFPPRFSGLQFPNYSSELNVNALELDDSALYLCASSERGRGQAEAFFGQGTRLTVV.

The J gene is TRBJ1-1, the V gene TRBV5-1, with D tentatively TRBD1 (6 bases). The length of the CDR3 is 14 residues. Germline CDR1 reads SGHRS; CDR2 reads YFSETQ. Trimming took off 4 bases at V and 6 bases at J, with 16 bases between the two ends. The CDR3 nucleotides read TGCGCCAGCAGCCTAGGTACGGGGGGCTCTGAAGCTTTCTTT. Amino acid sequence: CASSLGTGGSEAFF.

The chain is built from TRBV6-5 and TRBJ1-5, with TRBD1 as a possible D gene (6 bases). The CDR3 is made up of 13 amino acids. The ends were cut back, 8 bases at V and 4 bases at J, with 12 bases in the middle. Germline loops: CDR1 MNHEY, CDR2 SVGAGI. Here the CDR3 reads CASRGQLNQPQHF. The CDR3 coding sequence is TGTGCCAGCCGAGGACAGCTAAATCAGCCCCAGCATTTT.

V gene TRBV5-4 combines with J gene TRBJ1-2, with D tentatively TRBD1 (6 bases). V was cut by 4 bases and J by 6 bases, with 16 bases left in between. In germline, CDR1 is SGHNT, CDR2 YYREEE (reference sequence). There are 14 residues in the CDR3. CDR3 DNA sequence: TGTGCCAGCAGCCCACAGGGCCCAATGAATGGCTACACCTTC. It yields the protein CASSPQGPMNGYTF.

The chain recombines TRBV5-1 with TRBJ2-3, with 7 bases aligning to TRBD2. Losses at the gene ends were 7 bases for V and 4 bases for J; bases not matched to a gene: 12. Germline V CDR1 and CDR2: SGHRS, YFSETQ. The CDR3 has 15 residues. The CDR3 DNA sequence: TGCGCCAGCTCTCTCCAACTAGCGCTAGCAGATACGCAGTATTTT. Translation gives CASSLQLALADTQYF.

The chain links TRBV30 to TRBJ2-7, with unresolved D. The CDR3 covers 12 residues. CDR1 GTSNPN and CDR2 SVGIG come from the germline V gene (reference sequence). Trimming removed 2 bases at V and 1 base at J, with 6 bases between. The CDR3 region has the DNA TGTGCCTGGAGTCGAGCATCCTACGAGCAGTACTTC. Amino acids: CAWSRASYEQYF.

The gene calls are TRBV15 and TRBJ1-1; possible D gene TRBD1, 5 bases. Germline CDR1 and CDR2: LNHNV and YYDKDF (reference sequence). The CDR3 has 14 residues. Trimming removed 0 bases from V and 1 base from J, with 6 bases in between. CDR3 sequence (DNA): TGTGCCACCAGCAGAGATAGGGGGAACACTGAAGCTTTCTTT. The encoded protein is CATSRDRGNTEAFF. The full variable domain, rest sourced from reference TRBV15 and TRBJ1-1, is DAMVIQNPRYQVTQFGKPVTLSCSQTLNHNVMYWYQQKSSQAPKLLFHYYDKDFNNEADTPDNFQSRRPNTSFCFLDIRSPGLGDTAMYLCATSRDRGNTEAFFGQGTRLTVV.

This rearrangement joins TRBV5-1 to TRBJ1-1, with D possibly matching TRBD1 (5 bases). The germline gives CDR1 SGHRS, CDR2 YFSETQ. CDR3 length: 15 residues. Between the trimmed V and J ends, which lost 2 bases and 1 base, there was a span of 12 bases. The CDR3 protein is CASSLGHGGNTEAFF. In nucleotides, the CDR3 is TGCGCCAGCAGCTTAGGACACGGGGGGAACACTGAAGCTTTCTTT. Drawing the rest from reference TRBV5-1 and TRBJ1-1, the complete variable domain is KAGVTQTPRYLIKTRGQQVTLSCSPISGHRSVSWYQQTPGQGLQFLFEYFSETQRNKGNFPGRFSGRQFSNSRSEMNVSTLELGDSALYLCASSLGHGGNTEAFFGQGTRLTVV.

V and J are TRBV19 and TRBJ1-2; D might be TRBD1 (5 bases). Per the germline V gene, CDR1 is LNHDA and CDR2 is SQIVND (reference sequence). With 3 bases removed from V and 3 bases from J, the gap between germline ends came to 14 bases. The CDR3 has 15 residues. Written as DNA, the CDR3 is TGTGCCAGTAGTATTTCCCGAACAGGAGACTATGGCTACACCTTC. Translating gives CASSISRTGDYGYTF. Drawing the rest from reference TRBV19 and TRBJ1-2, the complete variable domain is DGGITQSPKYLFRKEGQNVTLSCEQNLNHDAMYWYRQDPGQGLRLIYYSQIVNDFQKGDIAEGYSVSREKKESFPLTVTSAQKNPTAFYLCASSISRTGDYGYTFGSGTRLTVV.

The genes are TRBV7-9 and TRBJ1-1; the D is unclear. This CDR3 has 11 amino acids. The ends were cut back, 11 bases at V and 9 bases at J, with 16 bases in the middle. CDR1 is SEHNR, CDR2 FQNEAQ, per germline (reference sequence). The CDR3 sequence is CAALSRSQAFF. Here the CDR3 DNA reads TGTGCCGCTCTCTCGAGGTCCCAAGCTTTCTTT.

The chain combines TRBV25-1 with TRBJ2-1; 11 bases align to TRBD1. The CDR3 has 15 residues. V gave up 8 bases and J gave up 6 bases; unmatched junction bases: 9. Germline V CDR1 and CDR2: MGHDK, SYGVNS. The CDR3 here is CASQAVGQGGNEQFF. The CDR3 DNA reads TGTGCCAGCCAAGCGGTGGGACAGGGGGGCAATGAGCAGTTCTTC. The variable domain in full, completed from reference TRBV25-1 and TRBJ2-1, reads EADIYQTPRYLVIGTGKKITLECSQTMGHDKMYWYQQDPGMELHLIHYSYGVNSTEKGDLSSESTVSRIRTEHFPLTLESARPSHTSQYLCASQAVGQGGNEQFFGPGTRLTVL.

The chain is built from TRBV6-5 and TRBJ1-1; D not resolved. The CDR3 totals 14 residues. Germline assignment: CDR1 MNHEY and CDR2 SVGAGI. V lost 4 bases and J lost 2, with 11 bases in between. This CDR3 reads CASSCTPGNTEAFF. The DNA for the CDR3 is TGTGCCAGCAGTTGCACCCCGGGAAACACTGAAGCTTTCTTT.

This rearrangement joins TRBV7-6 to TRBJ2-3, with D possibly being TRBD2 (5 bases). Germline V gene sequence: CDR1 SGHVS, CDR2 FNYEAQ. CDR3 length equals 17 residues. V dropped 2 bases and J dropped 0 bases, with 15 bases sitting between them. Written as DNA, the CDR3 is TGTGCCAGCAGCTTATATCAACTGGGAGCTAGCACAGATACGCAGTATTTT. The encoded protein is CASSLYQLGASTDTQYF. Complete variable domain (other parts from reference TRBV7-6 and TRBJ2-3): GAGVSQSPRYKVTKRGQDVALRCDPISGHVSLYWYRQALGQGPEFLTYFNYEAQQDKSGLPNDRFSAERPEGSISTLTIQRTEQRDSAMYRCASSLYQLGASTDTQYFGPGTRLTVL.

This chain uses TRBV6-6 with TRBJ2-5; 8 nucleotides align to TRBD2. This CDR3 is built from 16 residues. J gave up 1 base and V 2 bases, and 6 bases lay outside the gene matches. Per the germline V gene, CDR1 is MNHNY and CDR2 is SVGAGI (reference sequence). The CDR3 bases are TGTGCCAGCAGTTACCCGGGGGGGACGGCCCAAGAGACCCAGTACTTC. It encodes CASSYPGGTAQETQYF.

V is TRBV7-3 and J is TRBJ2-7; maybe TRBD2 (6 bases). V was pared by 4 bases and J by 6 bases, with 10 bases between. This CDR3 is 12 amino acids long. CDR1 is SGHTA and CDR2 is FQGTGA in the germline V gene. DNA for the CDR3: TGTGCCAGCAGCTACGGGACTCTCGAGCAGTACTTC. It translates to CASSYGTLEQYF.

In DNA form, the CDR3 reads TGTGCCAGCATCGAAGGGGGACAGGGCGACACCATATATTTT. Its protein product is CASIEGGQGDTIYF. V usage is TRBV6-1 and J usage is TRBJ1-3; TRBD1 matches at 9 bases. V lost 7 bases, J lost 8 bases, and 9 bases stayed unmatched. CDR1 is MNHNS, CDR2 SASEGT, per germline. The CDR3 totals 14 residues.

This sequence joins TRBV9 and TRBJ2-1; no clear D. CDR1 and CDR2 from the germline V gene are SGDLS and YYNGEE. The CDR3 extends over 14 amino acids. Trimming left V 4 bases short and J 6 bases short, with 14 bases between. For the CDR3, the DNA is TGTGCCAGCAGCTCCCTAGTTGTCCTCAATGAGCAGTTCTTC. Protein sequence: CASSSLVVLNEQFF.

The chain has TRBV9 and TRBJ2-1; 10 positions match TRBD2. This CDR3 is built from 18 residues. V shed 0 bases and J 2 bases; nucleotides not matched to a gene: 8. Germline lookup yields CDR1 SGDLS and CDR2 YYNGEE. The CDR3, as DNA: TGTGCCAGCAGCGTAGTAGGTAGCGGGAGGTCCGCCTACAATGAGCAGTTCTTC. Encoded protein: CASSVVGSGRSAYNEQFF. Full variable domain (remainder filled in from reference TRBV9 and TRBJ2-1): DSGVTQTPKHLITATGQRVTLRCSPRSGDLSVYWYQQSLDQGLQFLIQYYNGEERAKGNILERFSAQQFPDLHSELNLSSLELGDSALYFCASSVVGSGRSAYNEQFFGPGTRLTVL.

The chain carries TRBV5-6 and TRBJ1-2; 10 positions match TRBD1. The CDR3 is 13 residues long. Looked up from germline, CDR1 is SGHDT and CDR2 is YYEEEE. The V gene end was trimmed by 4 bases and the J gene end by 7 bases; junction bases not matched to a gene: 4. The CDR3 loop reads CASSLTGGLGYTF. In DNA form, the CDR3 reads TGTGCCAGCAGCCTGACAGGGGGCCTTGGCTACACCTTC.

The V call is TRBV10-3, the J call TRBJ2-7, with TRBD2 matching 9 bases. Germline assignment: CDR1 ENHRY and CDR2 SYGVKD. This CDR3 comprises 15 residues. The ends lost 5 bases at V and 0 bases at J; junction bases unmatched: 5. The CDR3 is CAISPSGIHSYEQYF. The CDR3 DNA reads as TGTGCCATCAGTCCTAGCGGGATCCACTCCTACGAGCAGTACTTC.

Here the CDR3 reads CSVEGTGFVEQYF. The CDR3 DNA follows: TGCAGCGTTGAGGGGACAGGGTTTGTCGAGCAGTACTTC. This rearrangement joins TRBV29-1 to TRBJ2-7; 9 positions agree with TRBD1. From germline, CDR1 is SQVTM and CDR2 ANQGSEA. The V segment lost 3 bases and the J segment 6 bases; nucleotides outside the gene matches: 6. The CDR3 runs 13 residues.

This rearrangement joins TRBV7-2 to TRBJ1-1; 9 nucleotides align to TRBD1. The length of the CDR3 is 13 residues. Germline CDR1 is SGHTA and CDR2 is FQGNSA. V shed 4 bases and J 11 bases; nucleotides not matched to a gene: 8. CDR3 bases: TGTGCCAGCAGCTCAACAGGGGGCCGGGAGGCTTTCTTT. Translating it yields CASSSTGGREAFF. Supplemented by reference TRBV7-2 and TRBJ1-1, the full variable domain reads GAGVSQSPSNKVTEKGKDVELRCDPISGHTALYWYRQSLGQGLEFLIYFQGNSAPDKSGLPSDRFSAERTGGSVSTLTIQRTQQEDSAVYLCASSSTGGREAFFGQGTRLTVV.

The CDR3 loop is CATSRGRAGNIQYF. CDR3 sequence (DNA): TGTGCCACCAGCAGAGGAAGGGCGGGCAACATTCAGTACTTC. The gene calls are TRBV15 and TRBJ2-4; TRBD2 is a possible D gene (5 bases). Trimming took 1 base from V and 7 from J, leaving 11 bases between them. The CDR3 covers 14 residues. Germline V gene lookup returns CDR1 LNHNV and CDR2 YYDKDF (reference sequence).

V usage is TRBV2 and J usage is TRBJ2-3; 7 nucleotides agree with TRBD2. In germline, CDR1 is SNHLY, CDR2 FYNNEI. This CDR3 has 11 amino acids. The ends lost 8 bases at V and 4 bases at J; junction bases unmatched: 0. The CDR3 coding sequence is TGTGCCAGCCGGGGGGCAGATACGCAGTATTTT. As protein: CASRGADTQYF.

DNA of the CDR3: TGTGCCAGCTCACCAGGGACTGATCCCTACGAGCAGTACTTC. Translation: CASSPGTDPYEQYF. The chain joins TRBV18 to TRBJ2-7; possibly TRBD2 for D (6 bases). The germline gives CDR1 KGHSH, CDR2 LQKENI. The CDR3 runs 14 residues. V gave up 2 bases and J gave up 2 bases, with 10 bases separating them.

The CDR3 DNA reads as TGTGCCAGCAGTTTAACCCCGGATCGGGATGAAGCTTTCTTT. The encoded protein is CASSLTPDRDEAFF. V gene TRBV27 combines with J gene TRBJ1-1, with D unclear. The CDR3 contains 14 residues. Germline V lookup: CDR1 MNHEY, CDR2 SMNVEV (reference sequence). Trimming pared 2 bases from V and 7 bases from J, leaving 14 bases between.

V is TRBV10-1 and J is TRBJ1-1, with D tentatively TRBD1 (6 bases). CDR3 length: 13 amino acids. Trimming shortened V by 7 bases and J by 7 bases, and 16 bases separated the two germline ends. Per the germline V gene, CDR1 is WNHNN and CDR2 is SYGVQD (reference sequence). CDR3 DNA: TGCGCCAGCAACGATCAGGGGAGTGATGAAGCTTTCTTT. Amino acids: CASNDQGSDEAFF.

The V call is TRBV29-1, the J call TRBJ1-1; D might be TRBD1 (5 bases). Germline V gene lookup returns CDR1 SQVTM and CDR2 ANQGSEA. CDR3 length: 15 amino acids. Trimming removed 6 bases at V and 10 bases at J, with 27 bases between. The CDR3 DNA follows: TGCAGCGTCGAAAGGAGAGGAAGGGGTCGGATGGGAGCTTTCTTT. As protein: CSVERRGRGRMGAFF.

The J gene is TRBJ2-7, the V gene TRBV7-2; perhaps TRBD2 as D (5 bases). This CDR3 contains 12 residues. In germline, CDR1 is SGHTA, CDR2 FQGNSA. Trimming cost V 3 bases and J 7 bases, with 10 bases left between them. CDR3 in DNA: TGTGCCAGCAGCTTTGGTAGGACTGAGCAGTACTTC. Translation gives CASSFGRTEQYF.

The chain joins TRBV30 to TRBJ2-1, with 11 bases identical to TRBD2. After removal of 3 bases from V and 10 bases from J, the junction contained 11 bases not matched to a gene. This CDR3 spans 15 amino acids. In germline, CDR1 is GTSNPN, CDR2 SVGIG (reference sequence). The CDR3 coding sequence is TGTGCCTGGAGCGCGATTAGCGGGAGGGCCTCGGAGCAGTTCTTC. Translation gives CAWSAISGRASEQFF. Full variable domain (missing parts from reference TRBV30 and TRBJ2-1): SQTIHQWPATLVQPVGSPLSLECTVEGTSNPNLYWYRQAAGRGLQLLFYSVGIGQISSEVPQNLSASRPQDRQFILSSKKLLLSDSGFYLCAWSAISGRASEQFFGPGTRLTVL.

This sequence joins TRBV7-6 and TRBJ2-1, with 10 nucleotides matching TRBD2. There are 15 residues in the CDR3. Losses at the gene ends were 7 bases for V and 4 bases for J; bases not matched to a gene: 7. Germline CDR1 is SGHVS and CDR2 is FNYEAQ. CDR3 coding DNA: TGTGCCAGCATCCCCGGGACTAGCGCATACAATGAGCAGTTCTTC. It codes for CASIPGTSAYNEQFF.

The chain couples TRBV19 to TRBJ1-5, with D unresolved. V was shortened by 5 bases and J by 7 bases, with 9 bases between the two germline ends. This CDR3 has 12 amino acids. Germline CDR1 is LNHDA and CDR2 is SQIVND (reference sequence). The CDR3 protein is CASSQALQPQHF. Here the CDR3 DNA reads TGTGCCAGTAGTCAGGCCCTACAGCCCCAGCATTTT.